The 10 T cell receptor beta chains in this list originate from one sample, sequenced in a study of PD-1 blockade in classical Hodgkin lymphoma. The table came from immunoSEQ multiplex PCR; TCRdb's copy has only in-frame clones and leaves some out. The sample lists fewer than 30,000 clones, approximately 79% seen once, with 6.2% in the top ten. As to time point: cycle 4 day 1 (C4D1), after 5 to 7 weeks of nivolumab. Every one of the patients relapsed after autologous stem cell transplantation (brentuximab vedotin exposure was variable). The starting material was peripheral blood mononuclear cells (PBMCs), obtained before the fourth cycle of nivolumab. These receptor sequences come from a human donor with classical Hodgkin lymphoma.

The CDR3: CAWSKRGTGNTIYF. The CDR3 DNA sequence: TGTGCCTGGAGTAAGAGGGGGACTGGAAACACCATATATTTT. The chain combines TRBV30 with TRBJ1-3; perhaps TRBD1 as D (6 bases). Germline CDR1 and CDR2: GTSNPN and SVGIG (reference sequence). With 2 bases removed from V and 2 bases from J, the gap between germline ends came to 10 bases. The CDR3 length is 14 residues.

This clone was seen a handful of times. The chain couples TRBV7-9 to TRBJ2-7; 8 bases align to TRBD1. The CDR3 extends over 13 amino acids. Germline assignment: CDR1 SEHNR and CDR2 FQNEAQ (reference sequence). The trim removed 5 bases at V and 6 bases at J, leaving 6 bases unmatched. The DNA of the CDR3 is TGTGCCAGCAGCGTCAGGGGGCCAGGCGAGCAGTACTTC. Its protein product is CASSVRGPGEQYF.

The chain employs TRBV4-3 and TRBJ2-5; D perhaps matches TRBD1 (5 bases). V was pared by 3 bases and J by 7 bases, with 9 bases between. The CDR3 spans 12 residues. Looked up from germline, CDR1 is LGHNA and CDR2 is YSLEER. CDR3 bases: TGCGCCAGCAGCCAGGATAGGGGGACCCAGTACTTC. Amino acids: CASSQDRGTQYF.

CDR3 sequence: CASSGYPYQPQHF. The CDR3 bases are TGTGCCAGCAGTGGTTACCCGTACCAGCCCCAGCATTTT. The V and J genes are TRBV2 and TRBJ1-5; D gene ambiguous. Germline CDR1 is SNHLY and CDR2 is FYNNEI. This CDR3 comprises 13 residues. Trimming pared 4 bases from V and 7 bases from J, leaving 11 bases between.

This chain connects TRBV6-5 to TRBJ1-1, with unresolved D. V was shortened by 2 bases and J by 5 bases, with 9 bases between the two germline ends. Per the germline V gene, CDR1 is MNHEY and CDR2 is SVGAGI. This CDR3 has 13 amino acids. The CDR3 here is CASSYIEGTEAFF. The CDR3 bases are TGTGCCAGCAGTTACATAGAAGGGACTGAAGCTTTCTTT.

This chain links TRBV28 with TRBJ2-2; D is uncertain. Deletions cut 4 bases from V and 4 bases from J, with 7 bases between. The CDR3 runs 13 residues. Germline V gene data show CDR1 as MDHEN and CDR2 as SYDVKM. CDR3 DNA sequence: TGTGCCAGCAGTTCCCTTTCCACCGGGGAGCTGTTTTTT. Its protein is CASSSLSTGELFF.

The rearrangement links TRBV7-7 to TRBJ1-1, with D unresolved. The CDR3 contains 13 residues. V was cut by 8 bases and J by 4 bases, with 14 bases left in between. The germline V gene has CDR1 SSHAT and CDR2 FNYEAQ (reference sequence). The CDR3 is CASRAKRSTEAFF. The CDR3 DNA reads as TGTGCCAGCCGGGCCAAGAGGAGCACTGAAGCTTTCTTT.

The chain uses TRBV13 and TRBJ1-4; 11 bases match TRBD1. The CDR3 is made up of 18 amino acids. Unmatched junction bases numbered 5, after V lost 2 bases and J lost 0 bases. Germline V gene lookup returns CDR1 PRHDT and CDR2 FYEKMQ (reference sequence). The DNA of the CDR3 is TGTGCCAGCAGCTTAATGGGACAGGGGGGCTCAACTAATGAAAAACTGTTTTTT. This codes for CASSLMGQGGSTNEKLFF.

The chain links TRBV5-4 to TRBJ2-3, with 10 bases identical to TRBD2. The CDR3 is 15 amino acids. V shed 5 bases and J 2 bases; nucleotides not matched to a gene: 5. CDR1 SGHNT and CDR2 YYREEE come from the germline V gene (reference sequence). CDR3 nucleotide sequence: TGTGCCAGCAGAATAGCGGGAGGTCTCACAGATACGCAGTATTTT. It translates to CASRIAGGLTDTQYF. Filled out from reference TRBV5-4 and TRBJ2-3, the complete variable domain reads ETGVTQSPTHLIKTRGQQVTLRCSSQSGHNTVSWYQQALGQGPQFIFQYYREEENGRGNFPPRFSGLQFPNYSSELNVNALELDDSALYLCASRIAGGLTDTQYFGPGTRLTVL.

The chain joins TRBV28 to TRBJ1-2, with D unclear. Germline lookup yields CDR1 MDHEN and CDR2 SYDVKM. The germline V and J ends were trimmed by 6 bases and 8 bases, with 7 bases remaining between them. The CDR3 consists of 10 residues. CDR3 amino acids: CASSRWGYTF. As DNA, the CDR3 is TGTGCCAGCAGCCGCTGGGGCTACACCTTC.